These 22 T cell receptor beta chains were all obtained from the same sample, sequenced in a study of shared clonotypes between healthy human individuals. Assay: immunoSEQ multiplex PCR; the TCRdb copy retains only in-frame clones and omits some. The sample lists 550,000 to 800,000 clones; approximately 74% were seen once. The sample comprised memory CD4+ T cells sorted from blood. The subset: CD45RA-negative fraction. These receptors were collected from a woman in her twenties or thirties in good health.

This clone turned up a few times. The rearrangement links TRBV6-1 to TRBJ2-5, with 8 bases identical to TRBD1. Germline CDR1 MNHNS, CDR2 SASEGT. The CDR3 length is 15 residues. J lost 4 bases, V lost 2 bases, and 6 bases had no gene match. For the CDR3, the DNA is TGTGCCAGCAGTGAAACCCGGACAGGGCGAGAGACCCAGTACTTC. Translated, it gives CASSETRTGRETQYF.

The CDR3 nucleotides read TGTGCCAGCAGCGTCCCGGGACTAGCGGGAGCCGGGGAGCTGTTTTTT. Protein product: CASSVPGLAGAGELFF. V and J are TRBV9 and TRBJ2-2, with TRBD2 matching 14 bases. The germline V gene has CDR1 SGDLS and CDR2 YYNGEE. Germline trimming cut 2 bases from V and 6 bases from J; bases unmatched to any gene: 3. CDR3 length equals 16 residues.

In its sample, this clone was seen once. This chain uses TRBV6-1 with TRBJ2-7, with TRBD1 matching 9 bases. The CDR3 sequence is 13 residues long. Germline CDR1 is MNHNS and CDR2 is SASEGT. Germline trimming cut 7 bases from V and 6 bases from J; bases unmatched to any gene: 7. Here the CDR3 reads CASTRDRAGEQYF. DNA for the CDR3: TGTGCCAGCACCCGGGACAGGGCGGGCGAGCAGTACTTC.

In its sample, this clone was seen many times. CDR3: CATSVLLTGELFF. As DNA, the CDR3 is TGTGCCACCTCGGTTCTTTTGACCGGGGAGCTGTTTTTT. The J gene is TRBJ2-2, the V gene TRBV6-5; D is unresolved. Trimming cost V 10 bases and J 5 bases, with 14 bases left between them. CDR3 size: 13 residues. Germline V gives CDR1 MNHEY, CDR2 SVGAGI.

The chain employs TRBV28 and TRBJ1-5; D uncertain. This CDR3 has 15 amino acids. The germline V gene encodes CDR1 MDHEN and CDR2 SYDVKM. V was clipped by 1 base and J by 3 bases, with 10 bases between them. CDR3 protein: CASSLFLDNNQPQHF. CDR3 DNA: TGTGCCAGCAGTTTATTCCTAGACAACAATCAGCCCCAGCATTTT.

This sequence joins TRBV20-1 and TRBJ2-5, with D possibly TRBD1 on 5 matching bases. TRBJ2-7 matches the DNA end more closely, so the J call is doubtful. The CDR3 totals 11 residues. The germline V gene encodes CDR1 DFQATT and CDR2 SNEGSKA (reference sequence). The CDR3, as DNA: TGCAGTGCTAGAAAAGGGGACGAGCAGTACTTC. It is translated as CSARKGDEQYF.

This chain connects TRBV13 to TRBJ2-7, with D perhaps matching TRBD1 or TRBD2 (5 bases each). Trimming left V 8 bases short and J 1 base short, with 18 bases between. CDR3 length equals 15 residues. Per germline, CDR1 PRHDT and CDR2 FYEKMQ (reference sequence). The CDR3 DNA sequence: TGTGCCAGCCAAAATAGTAGGGACGGTTCCTACGAGCAGTACTTC. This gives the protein CASQNSRDGSYEQYF.

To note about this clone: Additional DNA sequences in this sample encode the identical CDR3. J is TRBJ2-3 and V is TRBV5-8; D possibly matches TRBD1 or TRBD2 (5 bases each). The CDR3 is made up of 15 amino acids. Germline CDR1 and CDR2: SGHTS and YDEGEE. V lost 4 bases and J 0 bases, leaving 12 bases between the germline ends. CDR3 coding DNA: TGTGCCAGCAGCCCAGGGACCCATAGCACAGATACGCAGTATTTT. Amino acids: CASSPGTHSTDTQYF.

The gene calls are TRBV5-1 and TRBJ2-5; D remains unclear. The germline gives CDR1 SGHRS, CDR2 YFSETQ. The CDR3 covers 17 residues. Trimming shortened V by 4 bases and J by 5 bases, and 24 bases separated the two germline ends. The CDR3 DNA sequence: TGCGCCAGCAGCACCCTATTCAGACGGGCCAAAGGCGAGACCCAGTACTTC. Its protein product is CASSTLFRRAKGETQYF. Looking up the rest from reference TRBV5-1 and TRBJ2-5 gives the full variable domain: KAGVTQTPRYLIKTRGQQVTLSCSPISGHRSVSWYQQTPGQGLQFLFEYFSETQRNKGNFPGRFSGRQFSNSRSEMNVSTLELGDSALYLCASSTLFRRAKGETQYFGPGTRLLVL.

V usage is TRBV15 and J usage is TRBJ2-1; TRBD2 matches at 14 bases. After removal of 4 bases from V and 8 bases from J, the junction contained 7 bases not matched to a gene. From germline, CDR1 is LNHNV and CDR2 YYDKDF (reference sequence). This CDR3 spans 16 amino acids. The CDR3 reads CATSTWTSGRRDEQFF. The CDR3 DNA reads TGTGCCACCAGCACCTGGACTAGCGGGAGGAGGGATGAGCAGTTCTTC.

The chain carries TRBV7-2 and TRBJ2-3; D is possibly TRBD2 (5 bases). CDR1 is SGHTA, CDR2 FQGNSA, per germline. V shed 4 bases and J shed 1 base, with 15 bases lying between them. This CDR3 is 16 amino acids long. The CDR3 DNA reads TGTGCCAGCAGCTCCCTGGGAGAAGCGCGCACAGATACGCAGTATTTT. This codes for CASSSLGEARTDTQYF.

The CDR3 nucleotides read TGTGCCAGCAGCTCCCGAGCGGGAGGGCCTAGCTCAGATACGCAGTATTTT. Its translation is CASSSRAGGPSSDTQYF. V and J are TRBV7-2 and TRBJ2-3; 10 positions agree with TRBD2. This CDR3 has 17 amino acids. J gave up 4 bases and V 4 bases, and 11 bases lay outside the gene matches. The germline V gene has CDR1 SGHTA and CDR2 FQGNSA.

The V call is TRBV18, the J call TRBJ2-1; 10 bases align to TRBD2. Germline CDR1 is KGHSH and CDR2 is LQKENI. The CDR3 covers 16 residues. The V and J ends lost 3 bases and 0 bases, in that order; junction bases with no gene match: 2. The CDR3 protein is CASSPPSGSSYNEQFF. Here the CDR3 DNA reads TGTGCCAGCTCACCCCCTAGCGGGAGCTCCTACAATGAGCAGTTCTTC. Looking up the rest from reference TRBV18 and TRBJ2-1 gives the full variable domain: NAGVMQNPRHLVRRRGQEARLRCSPMKGHSHVYWYRQLPEEGLKFMVYLQKENIIDESGMPKERFSAEFPKEGPSILRIQQVVRGDSAAYFCASSPPSGSSYNEQFFGPGTRLTVL.

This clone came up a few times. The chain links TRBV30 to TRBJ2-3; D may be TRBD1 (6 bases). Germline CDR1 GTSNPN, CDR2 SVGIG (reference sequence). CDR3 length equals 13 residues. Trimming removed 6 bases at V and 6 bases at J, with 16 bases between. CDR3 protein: CACSRTALDTQYF. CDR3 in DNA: TGTGCCTGCTCCCGGACAGCCCTCGATACGCAGTATTTT.

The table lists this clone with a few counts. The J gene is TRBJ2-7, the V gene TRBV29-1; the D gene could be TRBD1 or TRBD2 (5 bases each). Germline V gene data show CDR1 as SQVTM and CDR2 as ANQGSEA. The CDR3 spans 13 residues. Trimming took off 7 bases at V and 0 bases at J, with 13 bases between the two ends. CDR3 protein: CSARDLNSYEQYF. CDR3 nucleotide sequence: TGCAGCGCCAGGGACCTAAACTCCTACGAGCAGTACTTC.

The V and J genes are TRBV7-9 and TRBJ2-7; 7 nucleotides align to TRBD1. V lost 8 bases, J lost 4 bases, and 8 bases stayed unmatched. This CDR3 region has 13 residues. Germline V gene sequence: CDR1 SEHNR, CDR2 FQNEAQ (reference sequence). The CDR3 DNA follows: TGTGCCAGCCGTGGGGGACAGACATACGAGCAGTACTTC. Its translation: CASRGGQTYEQYF.

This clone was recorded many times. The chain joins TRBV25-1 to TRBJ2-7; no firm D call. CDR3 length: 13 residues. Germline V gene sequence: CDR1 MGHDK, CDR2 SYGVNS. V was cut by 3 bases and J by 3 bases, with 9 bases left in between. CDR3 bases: TGTGCCAGCAGTGATGAGAGACTCTACGAGCAGTACTTC. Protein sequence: CASSDERLYEQYF.

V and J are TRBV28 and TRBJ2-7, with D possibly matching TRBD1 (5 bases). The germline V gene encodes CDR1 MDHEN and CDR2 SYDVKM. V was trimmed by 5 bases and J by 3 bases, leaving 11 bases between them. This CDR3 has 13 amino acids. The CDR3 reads CASSTTDSYEQYF. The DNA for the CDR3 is TGTGCCAGCAGTACCACTGACAGCTACGAGCAGTACTTC.

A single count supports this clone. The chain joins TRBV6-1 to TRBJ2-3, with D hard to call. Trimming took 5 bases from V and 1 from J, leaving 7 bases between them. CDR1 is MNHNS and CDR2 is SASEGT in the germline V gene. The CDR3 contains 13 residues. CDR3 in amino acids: CASSLARTDTQYF. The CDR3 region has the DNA TGTGCCAGCAGTCTGGCCCGCACAGATACGCAGTATTTT.

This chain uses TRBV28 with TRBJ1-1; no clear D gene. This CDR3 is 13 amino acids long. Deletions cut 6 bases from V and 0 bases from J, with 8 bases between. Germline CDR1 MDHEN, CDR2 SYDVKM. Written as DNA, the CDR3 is TGTGCCAGCAGCGGAGCTATGAACACTGAAGCTTTCTTT. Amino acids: CASSGAMNTEAFF.

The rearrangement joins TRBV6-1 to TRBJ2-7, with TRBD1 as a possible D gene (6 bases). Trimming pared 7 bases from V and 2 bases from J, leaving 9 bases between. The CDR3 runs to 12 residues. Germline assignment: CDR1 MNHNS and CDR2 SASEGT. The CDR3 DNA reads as TGTGCCAGCAACAGGGCAGCCTACGAGCAGTACTTC. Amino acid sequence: CASNRAAYEQYF.

The CDR3 coding sequence is TGTGCCAGCAGCCAAATGGCGTCTAGCGGGAGCTACAATGAGCAGTTCTTC. Translated: CASSQMASSGSYNEQFF. The chain has TRBV4-2 and TRBJ2-1; 10 nucleotides match TRBD2. The CDR3 contains 17 residues. Germline CDR1 LGHNA, CDR2 YNFKEQ. J lost 3 bases, V lost 2 bases, and 7 bases had no gene match.